This T cell receptor beta chain was recorded in a study of T cell repertoires in cytomegalovirus infection. The overall study: CMV epitopes, recently identified HLA-C-restricted and well-studied HLA-B-restricted, were used. TCR beta signatures that were public indicated CMV infection and matching HLA type.

Using its own MiXCR run on the reads, TCRdb lists one record per CDR3 protein. The table has 200,000 to 250,000 distinct CDR3 sequences, 38% seen once. Study observations and caveats: CMV-specific TCR beta clonotypes restricted by HLA-C were the ones dominating the ex vivo response. There were carriers of CMV plus the relevant HLA, and cumulative public TCR beta family frequency identified them.

To note about this clonotype: Its antigen remains unidentified.

CDR3 length: 16 residues. Germline CDR1 is SGHTA and CDR2 is FQGTGA. V lost 3 bases and J lost 4, with 17 bases in between. The material sequenced was CD8+ T cells from cultured PBMCs, taken from culture after CMV antigen stimulation. The chain is built from TRBV7-3 and TRBJ2-3, with a possible D match to TRBD2 (6 bases). This clonotype originated in a human donor in good health (CMV status not recorded). Some clones in this sample may be carry-over from other donors' samples. This CDR3 reads CASSFSRRERADTQYF. The CDR3 DNA sequence: TGTGCCAGCAGCTTCTCTCGTCGGGAGCGGGCAGATACGCAGTATTTT.